The entry below gives a single T cell receptor beta chain sequence along with its context. Its antigen remains unidentified. The sample is drawn from a study of cytomegalovirus exposure and HLA in healthy donors. Findings and caveats of the study: Among the sequence variants, a highly shared cluster was likely an artifact of sequencing. When presence/absence was analysed, sequencing depth was taken to be roughly uniform across donors. Most of the CMV-associated TCR beta chains (in a later analysis) appeared to be HLA-restricted.

PCR was performed using 60 Vbeta and 13 Jbeta primers. Sequenced by immunoSEQ multiplex PCR; TCRdb stores in-frame clones only, minus some. The table records about 83,000 clones, about 77% of them present only once. CDR1 GTSNPN and CDR2 SVGIG come from the germline V gene (reference sequence). The J segment lost 8 bases and the V segment lost 5 bases, leaving 5 bases of the junction unmatched. The CDR3 has 11 residues. This clonotype was sampled from a man aged 55 to 70 in good health and CMV-seronegative. Sample: PBMCs. The V gene is TRBV30, the J gene TRBJ1-1; TRBD1 matches 7 bases. The CDR3 bases are TGTGCCTGGCAGACAGGGCCCGAAGCTTTCTTT. Its protein is CAWQTGPEAFF.